This entry describes one TCR beta chain. The antigen this receptor binds is unknown. No much larger clonotype is one base removed from it; base qualities were not supplied. The treatment or condition label corresponds to: allogeneic hematopoietic cell transplantation with graft depleted of TCRalphabeta T cells and CD19 B cells. The transplant recipients were children given TCRalphabeta/CD19-depleted allogeneic hematopoietic cell grafts. Receptor libraries were prepared by PCR. Instrument on record: Illumina HiSeq 2500. TCR library preparation used molecular barcoding, with unique molecular identifiers applied to normalize quantification of the TCRbeta repertoire. Using fastp trimming at Q25 and MiXCR clonotype assembly, TCRdb reanalyzed the public sequencing data and kept in-frame beta chains. Entries are consolidated by CDR3 protein sequence, retaining the most common genes and DNA. This sample holds about 180,000 distinct CDR3 sequences; around 10% were observed only once. The top ten constitute roughly 13% of the sample.

The data originate from a study of T-cell reconstitution after alpha-beta-depleted transplantation in children (dated by TCRdb to about 2016). Notes on the research overall: T-cell immune reconstitution after TCRalphabeta/CD19-depleted allogeneic hematopoietic cell transplantation in children was quantitatively tracked in the study by means of TCR repertoire profiling.

The paper as a whole reports these results and caveats: In some patients, the high TCRbeta diversity seen at day 60 was put down to recipient T cells and intrathymic progenitors that had survived conditioning. Over the following months the frequencies of hyperexpanded clones went down, and after one year T-cell counts and TCRbeta diversity were mostly credited to newly produced T cells. About two months after transplant, the apparently early recovery of alphabetaT-cell counts reportedly depended on just several hundred clones that had expanded rapidly and came from non-depleted graft cells.

Spanning cysteine to phenylalanine, the CDR3 consists of 16 amino acids. Only the CDR3 part of the read is kept: 48 bases, read in frame from the first base. Cut back by 0 bases and 4 bases, the V and J ends lie 13 bases apart. As encoded in the germline V gene, CDR1 is LGHNA while CDR2 is YNFKEQ. This clonotype was sampled from a boy aged 2 to 10 with acute myeloid leukemia, due to receive a stem cell transplant. The chain joins TRBV4-2 to TRBJ1-5; no D segment can be confidently identified. This material consisted of PBMCs, taken before TCRalphabeta/CD19-depleted stem cell transplant. The bases read TGTGCCAGCAGCCAAGATGGAGGGTTCGTGAATCAGCCCCAGCATTTT. It translates to CASSQDGGFVNQPQHF.